This T cell receptor (beta chain) appears in the sequencing data of a study of blood T cells in healthy people across ages. Germline CDR1 SGHVS, CDR2 FNYEAQ. The junction had 14 bases not matched to a gene; V was cut back by 10 bases and J by 4 bases. The CDR3 consists of 15 residues. On this clonotype itself: Its antigen is as yet unknown.

Primers used in a second PCR of roughly 7 to 11 cycles were a sample-barcoded 5' primer and a J-beta primer mix. The template-switch adaptor was a 5' adaptor with 12 random nucleotides. It tagged each cDNA molecule. MiXCR was run by TCRdb on the 5' RACE reads, yielding one entry per CDR3 protein. The sample carries 1,500,000 or so distinct CDR3 sequences, approximately 43% recorded once. Study-wide results and caveats: Relative to aged donors, long-lived donors carried more naive CD4+ cells and displayed higher diversity. Expanded clonotype changes were possibly confounded by unknown donor CMV status. The fall in TCR beta diversity per million T cells was roughly linear with age.

The sequencing input was blood. This clonotype was obtained from a woman between 18 and 29 years old in good health. The chain couples TRBV7-6 to TRBJ2-3; 7 positions match TRBD2. Written as DNA, the CDR3 is TGTGCCATCACTAGGCTAGCGGTACGCGCAGATACGCAGTATTTT. Translation gives CAITRLAVRADTQYF.